The clone carrying this T cell receptor beta chain was counted ten times or more. Its antigen is currently unknown. These data originate in a study of CD8 T cells in ankylosing spondylitis. The CDR3 totals 13 residues. V dropped 0 bases and J dropped 4 bases, with 7 bases sitting between them. The V gene's germline CDR1 is MNHNY and CDR2 SVGAGI (reference sequence). With molecular barcodes, quantitative 5'-RACE was used to make the TCR beta libraries. TCRdb redid the calling of the 5' RACE reads with MiXCR, one entry per CDR3 protein. The top ten clones hold approximately 0.93% of a sample with around 440,000 distinct CDR3 sequences, roughly 15% of them seen once. Points from the study as a whole: Clones linked to disease were reported to show significant enrichment in matched ankylosing spondylitis synovial fluid. Previous work reported some of these motif variants in the synovial fluid and blood of reactive arthritis. Apparently characteristic of ankylosing spondylitis blood was a TCR beta motif (about 8 highly homologous variants).

This TCR derives from a male donor with ankylosing spondylitis. Input material: blood, either unsorted or a sorted T cell fraction (not recorded which). The chain joins TRBV6-6 to TRBJ2-7, with D possibly being TRBD1 (5 bases). Here the CDR3 DNA reads TGTGCCAGCAGTTACTCTCAGGGATACGAGCAGTACTTC. Its translation is CASSYSQGYEQYF.